This T cell receptor beta chain was obtained from a study of cytomegalovirus exposure and HLA in healthy donors. Across the whole study: Unique TCR beta sequences numbering approximately 120 million came from about 179 million T cells in an earlier analysis.

General study points: Later work showed greater clonal expansion in HLA-associated TCR beta chains than in equally common others. Despite most TCR sequences being rare, some public TCRs occurred in many donors. It was reportedly the case that the classifier diagnosed cytomegalovirus status with high specificity and sensitivity.

The primer mix had 60 Vbeta and 13 Jbeta primers. Assay used: immunoSEQ multiplex PCR; TCRdb lists only in-frame clones, some missing. The data hold some 130,000 clones, with around three quarters observed a single time. This clone was detected only once. The antigen remains unidentified. CDR1 and CDR2 (germline): GTSNPN, SVGIG (reference sequence). V lost 5 bases to trimming and J lost 4 bases, with 21 bases between them. The CDR3 is 15 amino acids. The receptor was derived from a man younger than 45 in good health. This chain uses TRBV30 with TRBJ2-7; the D is unclear. Sequencing was done on a sample of PBMCs. CDR3 in DNA: TGTGCCTGGGCTCGAGGTCAGCGAAGAGGTTACGAGCAGTACTTC. It translates to CAWARGQRRGYEQYF.